This TCR beta chain was documented in a study of identical twins. MiXCR was run by TCRdb on the 5' RACE reads, yielding one entry per CDR3 protein. Altogether some 100,000 distinct CDR3 sequences are present, around 5.5% being singletons, with the ten largest covering approximately 12%. The CDR3 has 13 amino acids. CDR1 is MNHEY and CDR2 is SVGEGT in the germline V gene. V lost 7 bases, J lost 8 bases, and 7 bases stayed unmatched. This clonotype was observed at least ten times. This chain links TRBV6-2 or TRBV6-3 with TRBJ2-1; 8 bases line up with TRBD2. This sequence was found in a woman between 45 and 65 years old in good health. Sequenced: memory T cells sorted from blood. This chain's CDR3 is CASKAGVSDEQFF. CDR3 bases: TGTGCCAGCAAAGCGGGAGTGAGCGATGAGCAGTTCTTC.